This entry lists 5 T cell receptor beta chains sequenced from one sample in a study of tumor and adjacent non-tumor tissue in lung cancer. Three rounds of nested PCR, following a modified ARM-PCR protocol, produced the TCRbeta library. In TCRdb, the multiplex PCR reads were re-called with MiXCR into one record per CDR3 protein. The data hold about 110,000 distinct CDR3 sequences, with 50% to 70% observed a single time. RNA was extracted from bulk tissue without any cell sorting. More than 3 cm separated this lung sample from the edge of the tumor. The sequenced sample consisted of distant non-tumor lung tissue. The receptors originated from a man in his fifties or sixties with non-small cell lung cancer.

This sequence joins TRBV4-2 and TRBJ1-3; D gene uncertain. Germline-derived CDR1 and CDR2 are LGHNA and YNFKEQ. The germline V and J ends were trimmed by 2 bases and 4 bases, with 9 bases remaining between them. The CDR3 is 14 residues long. CDR3 residues: CASSQMGSGNTIYF. The CDR3 coding sequence is TGTGCCAGCAGCCAAATGGGCTCCGGAAACACCATATATTTT.

The gene calls are TRBV29-1 and TRBJ1-1; D not resolved. The germline V and J ends were trimmed by 8 bases and 0 bases, with 19 bases remaining between them. This CDR3 has 15 amino acids. CDR1 is SQVTM and CDR2 is ANQGSEA in the germline V gene. The CDR3 nucleotides read TGCAGCATCTTCACCGCGTCATACATGAACACTGAAGCTTTCTTT. Translating gives CSIFTASYMNTEAFF.

The V gene is TRBV6-2 or TRBV6-3, the J gene TRBJ2-1, with 9 bases that match TRBD2. The CDR3 totals 15 residues. V lost 6 bases to trimming and J lost 5 bases; unmatched junction nucleotides: 8. The V gene's germline CDR1 is MNHEY and CDR2 SVGEGT. In DNA, the CDR3 is TGTGCCAGCAGCCCGATAATAGCGGGGGACAATGAGCAGTTCTTC. Protein product: CASSPIIAGDNEQFF.

As for this clonotype: A read error may explain this, as a much larger clone is one base away. V gene TRBV20-1 combines with J gene TRBJ1-1, with a possible D match to TRBD1 (6 bases). The CDR3 spans 14 residues. V lost 3 bases and J 7 bases, leaving 18 bases between the germline ends. The germline gives CDR1 DFQATT, CDR2 SNEGSKA (reference sequence). CDR3 amino acids: CSASEGQGMGEAFF. CDR3 DNA sequence: TGCAGTGCTAGTGAGGGGCAGGGGATGGGTGAAGCTTTCTTT.

This chain connects TRBV7-9 to TRBJ1-3; D not resolved. V was shortened by 5 bases and J by 6 bases, with 8 bases between the two germline ends. Germline V gives CDR1 SEHNR, CDR2 FQNEAQ (reference sequence). The CDR3 sequence is 12 residues long. CDR3 bases: TGTGCCAGCAGCGCCGGAAAAAACACCATATATTTT. It codes for CASSAGKNTIYF.